These T cell receptor beta chains were read from a single sample in a study of blood T cell repertoires in COVID-19. The assay was immunoSEQ multiplex PCR, and TCRdb's table has in-frame clones only and misses some. The data show about 130,000 clones, roughly three quarters seen once. The specimen was peripheral blood. These receptors came from a woman aged 70-85 years with COVID-19, enrolled during active disease. Both conserved end residues are part of each CDR3. Fields, in order: clone size, V gene, D gene, J gene, CDR3 protein, CDR3 DNA. D genes are given only for firm matches. A row's size may be missing; if present it is once, few, many or a size class.

.	TRBV15	.	TRBJ2-5	CATSREATETQYF	TGTGCCACCAGCAGAGAAGCTACAGAGACCCAGTACTTC
.	TRBV28	TRBD1	TRBJ1-6	CASGTGDSPLHF	TGTGCCAGCGGGACAGGGGATTCACCCCTCCACTTT
.	TRBV29-1	.	TRBJ2-3	CSVEGQNTDTQYF	TGCAGCGTTGAGGGGCAGAACACAGATACGCAGTATTTT
.	TRBV3-1/TRBV3-2	.	TRBJ1-6	CASSQQGGSPLHF	TGTGCCAGCAGCCAGCAGGGAGGTTCACCCCTCCACTTT
.	TRBV5-6	.	TRBJ2-3	CASSWGRGSDTQYF	TGTGCCAGCAGCTGGGGCAGGGGCTCAGATACGCAGTATTTT
.	TRBV16	.	TRBJ1-1	CASSQSMGGNTEAFF	TGTGCCAGCAGCCAATCGATGGGGGGGAACACTGAAGCTTTCTTT
.	TRBV19	.	TRBJ2-7	CASSSGQPYEQYF	TGTGCCAGTAGTTCCGGACAGCCTTACGAGCAGTACTTC
.	TRBV6-6	.	TRBJ2-1	CASRITGYPSNEQFF	TGTGCCAGCAGAATTACAGGGTACCCCTCCAATGAGCAGTTCTTC
.	TRBV11-3	.	TRBJ2-1	CASSRSYNEQFF	TGTGCCAGCTCCCGTTCCTACAATGAGCAGTTCTTC
.	TRBV11-3	.	TRBJ2-5	CASSQGSGETQYF	TGTGCCAGCAGTCAGGGGTCCGGAGAGACCCAGTACTTC
.	TRBV28	.	TRBJ1-2	CASSLSQGNYGYTF	TGTGCCAGCAGTTTGAGTCAGGGCAACTATGGCTACACCTTC
.	TRBV7-2	TRBD1	TRBJ1-2	CASSLIGTGFSDDYGYTF	TGTGCCAGCAGCTTAATCGGGACAGGGTTCTCAGATGACTATGGCTACACCTTC
few	TRBV18	TRBD1	TRBJ1-2	CASSHPGTGSYGYTF	TGTGCCAGCTCACATCCCGGGACAGGGAGCTATGGCTACACCTTC
.	TRBV9	TRBD1	TRBJ1-6	CASSVGGTGISTLHF	TGTGCCAGCAGCGTAGGAGGGACAGGGATAAGCACCCTCCACTTT
.	TRBV9	TRBD1	TRBJ1-1	CASSVSGTVSEAFF	TGTGCCAGCAGCGTGTCCGGGACAGTAAGTGAAGCTTTCTTT
few	TRBV6-5	.	TRBJ2-7	CASVPYTGNEQYF	TGTGCCAGCGTACCATATACAGGGAACGAGCAGTACTTC
once	TRBV4-1	TRBD2	TRBJ2-5	CASRQTERGAETQYF	TGCGCCAGCAGGCAGACGGAGCGGGGGGCAGAGACCCAGTACTTC
.	TRBV7-2	TRBD1	TRBJ1-1	CASRQQGLNTEAFF	TGTGCCAGCAGACAACAGGGGCTGAACACTGAAGCTTTCTTT
.	TRBV7-3	.	TRBJ1-1	CASSLRGVGTEAFF	TGTGCCAGCAGCTTAAGAGGTGTCGGCACTGAAGCTTTCTTT
.	TRBV7-9	.	TRBJ1-3	CASSGGAGPSGNTIYF	TGTGCCAGCAGCGGGGGGGCCGGGCCCTCTGGAAACACCATATATTTT
.	TRBV2	.	TRBJ1-4	CASSGRTFEKLFF	TGTGCCAGCAGTGGACGGACATTTGAAAAACTGTTTTTT
.	TRBV29-1	TRBD1	TRBJ1-2	CSVSDRAYGYTF	TGCAGCGTTTCTGACAGGGCCTATGGCTACACCTTC
.	TRBV5-1	TRBD1	TRBJ1-3	CASSLDGRASGQGYF	TGCGCCAGCAGCTTGGACGGGAGGGCCTCGGGACAGGGATATTTT
.	TRBV6-4	.	TRBJ2-1	CASSLEGYNEQFF	TGTGCCAGCAGTCTGGAGGGGTACAATGAGCAGTTCTTC
.	TRBV2	.	TRBJ2-7	CASGAGLGQQYF	TGTGCCAGCGGGGCCGGGTTGGGTCAGCAGTACTTC
.	TRBV7-2	.	TRBJ1-2	CASSLSRGNYGYTF	TGTGCCAGCAGCTTAAGTCGGGGTAACTATGGCTACACCTTC
.	TRBV27	.	TRBJ1-4	CASSSDSPREKLFF	TGTGCCAGCAGTTCGGACAGCCCCCGCGAAAAACTGTTTTTT
.	TRBV11-3	.	TRBJ2-7	CASSLEGGEQYF	TGTGCCAGCAGCTTAGAGGGGGGCGAGCAGTACTTC
.	TRBV7-8	.	TRBJ1-5	CASSSGYQPQHF	TGTGCCAGCAGCTCAGGCTATCAGCCCCAGCATTTT
.	TRBV5-8	TRBD1	TRBJ1-1	CASSLEQGGAFF	TGTGCCAGCAGCTTGGAGCAGGGGGGAGCTTTCTTT
.	TRBV9	.	TRBJ2-3	CASSAPGLGNTDTQYF	TGTGCCAGCAGCGCTCCAGGGTTAGGGAACACAGATACGCAGTATTTT
.	TRBV18	.	TRBJ1-3	CASSPPGRGVLTLSGNTIYF	TGTGCCAGCTCACCACCGGGCAGGGGAGTTCTTACCCTCTCTGGAAACACCATATATTTT
few	TRBV19	.	TRBJ1-5	CASMSTSNQPQHF	TGTGCCAGTATGAGTACGAGCAATCAGCCCCAGCATTTT
few	TRBV2	.	TRBJ1-5	CASSTHREQPQHF	TGTGCCAGCAGTACCCACAGGGAACAGCCCCAGCATTTT
few	TRBV10-2	.	TRBJ1-5	CASSVGLGQPQHF	TGCGCCAGCAGTGTGGGGCTGGGTCAGCCCCAGCATTTT
.	TRBV7-2	.	TRBJ1-1	CASSSHPDMNTEAFF	TGTGCCAGCAGCTCACACCCCGACATGAACACTGAAGCTTTCTTT
.	TRBV30	TRBD1	TRBJ1-2	CAWSRGRNYGYTF	TGTGCCTGGAGCAGGGGGCGTAACTATGGCTACACCTTC